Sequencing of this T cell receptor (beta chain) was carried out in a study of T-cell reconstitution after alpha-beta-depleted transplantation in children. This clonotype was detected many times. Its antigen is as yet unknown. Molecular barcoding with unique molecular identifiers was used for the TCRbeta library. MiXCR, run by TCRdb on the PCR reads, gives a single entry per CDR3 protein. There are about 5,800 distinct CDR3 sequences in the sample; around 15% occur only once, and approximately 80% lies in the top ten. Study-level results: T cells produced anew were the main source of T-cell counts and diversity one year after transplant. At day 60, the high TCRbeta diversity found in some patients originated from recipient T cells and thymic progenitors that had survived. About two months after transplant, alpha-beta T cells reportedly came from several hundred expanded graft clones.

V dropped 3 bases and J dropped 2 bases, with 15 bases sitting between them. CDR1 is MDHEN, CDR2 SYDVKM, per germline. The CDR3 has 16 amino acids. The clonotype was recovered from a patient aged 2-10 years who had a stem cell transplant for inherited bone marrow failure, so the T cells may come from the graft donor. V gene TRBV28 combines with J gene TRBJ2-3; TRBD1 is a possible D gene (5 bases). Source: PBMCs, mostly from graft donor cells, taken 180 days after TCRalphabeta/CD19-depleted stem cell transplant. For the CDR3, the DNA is TGTGCCAGCAGTTTTTCCCCCAGGGCCCCCACAGATACGCAGTATTTT. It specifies CASSFSPRAPTDTQYF.